These 16 T cell receptor beta chains came from one sample sequenced in a study of post-analysis software for immune sequencing data. Whole-study results and caveats: Controls showed lower frequencies than patients for five TRBV segments, and TRBV5-6, TRBV5-1 and TRBV20-1 were among these.

cDNA libraries for TCR beta contained unique molecular identifiers. TCRdb re-derived calls from the PCR reads in MiXCR, one entry per CDR3 protein. This sample has around 200,000 distinct CDR3 sequences; 29% occur once, and the top ten carry less than 4%. No antigen has been identified for these receptors. The sample taken for sequencing was blood. The receptors shown here come from a girl aged 2-17 years with multiple sclerosis.

This chain joins TRBV7-9 and TRBJ2-5; D remains ambiguous. Between the trimmed V and J ends, which lost 6 bases and 14 bases, there was a span of 19 bases. CDR3 size: 12 residues. In germline, CDR1 is SEHNR, CDR2 FQNEAQ (reference sequence). CDR3 in amino acids: CASSPTDQNSYF. The CDR3 DNA reads as TGTGCCAGCAGTCCCACGGACCAAAATTCCTACTTC.

This chain joins TRBV24-1 and TRBJ2-1; no reliable D call. The length of the CDR3 is 12 residues. The V end was cut by 5 bases, the J end by 7 bases, with 8 bases between. Germline-derived CDR1 and CDR2 are KGHDR and SFDVKD. CDR3 DNA sequence: TGTGCCACCAGTGTCCTTTCGAATGAGCAGTTCTTC. Its translation: CATSVLSNEQFF.

This clonotype has a count of ten or more. The rearrangement uses TRBV28 and TRBJ2-1; TRBD1 or TRBD2 may be the D gene (5 bases each). CDR3 size: 15 residues. V was clipped by 5 bases and J by 4 bases, with 15 bases between them. Looked up from germline, CDR1 is MDHEN and CDR2 is SYDVKM. CDR3 sequence: CASSPPGRQYNEQFF. DNA of the CDR3: TGTGCCAGCAGTCCACCGGGACGGCAATACAATGAGCAGTTCTTC.

J is TRBJ2-1 and V is TRBV5-1; D is unclear. The length of the CDR3 is 14 residues. V lost 0 bases, J lost 8 bases, and 12 bases lay in between. The V gene's germline CDR1 is SGHRS and CDR2 YFSETQ. In DNA form, the CDR3 reads TGCGCCAGCAGCTTGGTCGGACCAGGCGATGAGCAGTTCTTC. Translation gives CASSLVGPGDEQFF.

This clonotype was observed a handful of times. The chain couples TRBV27 to TRBJ1-5, with 9 bases lining up with TRBD1. Trimming took 6 bases from V and 6 from J; bases not matched to a gene: 9. Germline V gives CDR1 MNHEY, CDR2 SMNVEV (reference sequence). The CDR3 contains 15 residues. CDR3 nucleotides: TGTGCCAGCAGGTCAACAGGGGGCTCTGGTCAGCCCCAGCATTTT. This codes for CASRSTGGSGQPQHF.

This clonotype was picked up a small number of times. CDR3 nucleotide sequence: TGTGCCAGCAGGAAAGGTTTCGGGGGGAGGACTGAAGCTTTCTTT. It translates to CASRKGFGGRTEAFF. J is TRBJ1-1 and V is TRBV11-2, with D maybe TRBD1 (5 bases). Germline values: CDR1 SGHAT, CDR2 FQNNGV. The CDR3 totals 15 residues. The V end was cut by 6 bases, the J end by 5 bases, with 19 bases between.

This clonotype was seen at least ten times. J is TRBJ2-5 and V is TRBV29-1; tentatively, D is TRBD1 or TRBD2 (5 bases each). The CDR3 contains 12 residues. V lost 3 bases to trimming and J lost 5 bases, with 10 bases between them. Germline V gene lookup returns CDR1 SQVTM and CDR2 ANQGSEA. The CDR3 here is CSVDSGAETQYF. The CDR3, as DNA: TGCAGCGTTGATTCCGGGGCTGAGACCCAGTACTTC.

This clonotype was recorded at least ten times. The CDR3 DNA reads as TGCAGTGCTACCAATCCAACTAGCGGCACAGATACGCAGTATTTT. It encodes CSATNPTSGTDTQYF. V usage is TRBV20-1 and J usage is TRBJ2-3, with 7 bases lining up with TRBD2. Germline trimming cut 4 bases from V and 1 base from J; bases unmatched to any gene: 8. The CDR3 runs 15 residues. Per germline, CDR1 DFQATT and CDR2 SNEGSKA (reference sequence).

This clonotype was observed a single time. The CDR3 region is CASSRTSSYEQYF. The CDR3 DNA reads as TGTGCCAGCAGCCGGACTAGCTCCTACGAGCAGTACTTC. V usage is TRBV6-1 and J usage is TRBJ2-7, with 7 bases that match TRBD2. V shed 6 bases and J 0 bases; nucleotides not matched to a gene: 2. The CDR3 is 13 residues long. Germline-derived CDR1 and CDR2 are MNHNS and SASEGT.

The chain employs TRBV29-1 and TRBJ1-1, with D possibly TRBD1 on 6 matching bases. The V end was cut by 6 bases, the J end by 1 base, with 6 bases between. The CDR3 covers 11 residues. Germline CDR1 is SQVTM and CDR2 is ANQGSEA. This CDR3 is CSVTGNTEAFF. The CDR3 DNA reads as TGCAGCGTGACAGGGAACACTGAAGCTTTCTTT.

V gene TRBV20-1 combines with J gene TRBJ1-2; a possible D gene is TRBD1 (5 bases). Germline V lookup: CDR1 DFQATT, CDR2 SNEGSKA (reference sequence). The CDR3 spans 15 residues. V lost 5 bases, J lost 0 bases, and 16 bases lay in between. The CDR3 nucleotides are TGCAGTGCTGTTAGGGACCTTCCCACTAACTATGGCTACACCTTC. Its protein product is CSAVRDLPTNYGYTF.

This sequence joins TRBV6-5 and TRBJ1-3; the D is unclear. This CDR3 is 17 amino acids long. V shed 0 bases and J shed 0 bases, with 12 bases lying between them. In germline, CDR1 is MNHEY, CDR2 SVGAGI. The CDR3 DNA follows: TGTGCCAGCAGTTACTCGATTGGAGGCCTCTCTGGAAACACCATATATTTT. This gives the protein CASSYSIGGLSGNTIYF.

Many counts were recorded for this clonotype. The chain recombines TRBV14 with TRBJ1-2; D call uncertain. Germline loops: CDR1 SGHDN, CDR2 FVKESK. Deletions cut 1 base from V and 3 bases from J, with 15 bases between. CDR3 length equals 16 residues. In DNA form, the CDR3 reads TGTGCCAGCAGCCAAGCCTGGGCAGGCGAAGACTATGGCTACACCTTC. It translates to CASSQAWAGEDYGYTF.

This clonotype was counted at least ten times. This chain uses TRBV20-1 with TRBJ1-2; D uncertain. The CDR3 spans 14 residues. V was shortened by 6 bases and J by 1 base, with 15 bases between the two germline ends. In germline, CDR1 is DFQATT, CDR2 SNEGSKA (reference sequence). The CDR3 region is CSAPFGEINYGYTF. The CDR3 DNA reads as TGCAGTGCCCCTTTTGGGGAAATTAACTATGGCTACACCTTC.

There are many counts of this clonotype. The gene calls are TRBV4-1 and TRBJ2-5, with TRBD2 as a possible D gene (5 bases). V was trimmed by 4 bases and J by 1 base, leaving 16 bases between them. CDR1 MGHRA and CDR2 YSYEKL come from the germline V gene. CDR3 length equals 16 residues. This CDR3 is CASSPTLGGSQETQYF. The CDR3 DNA sequence: TGCGCCAGCAGCCCCACGCTCGGAGGCAGCCAAGAGACCCAGTACTTC.

This clonotype was seen just once. J is TRBJ1-1 and V is TRBV9; 8 bases match TRBD1. V gave up 5 bases and J gave up 0 bases; unmatched junction bases: 9. Looked up from germline, CDR1 is SGDLS and CDR2 is YYNGEE. This CDR3 has 16 amino acids. This chain's CDR3 is CASSPHRGGMNTEAFF. CDR3 nucleotide sequence: TGTGCCAGCAGTCCCCACAGGGGGGGAATGAACACTGAAGCTTTCTTT.